These 5 T cell receptor beta chains were sequenced from one sample in a study of T cells after somatic rescue of genetic block. TCRdb's table, derived via immunoSEQ multiplex PCR, lists solely in-frame clones and lacks some. The table records 85,000 to 90,000 clones, around 90% of them present only once. Sequencing used peripheral blood mononuclear cells (PBMCs). These receptors were collected from a woman aged 18-29 years.

The chain uses TRBV19 and TRBJ2-7; TRBD1 matches 7 bases. V lost 4 bases to trimming and J lost 1 base; unmatched junction nucleotides: 7. The CDR3 spans 15 residues. Germline values: CDR1 LNHDA, CDR2 SQIVND (reference sequence). The chain's CDR3 is CASSTQDRSSYEQYF. The CDR3 nucleotides read TGTGCCAGTAGTACCCAGGACAGGTCTTCCTACGAGCAGTACTTC.

V usage is TRBV19 and J usage is TRBJ2-1; weak D call: TRBD1 (5 bases). Germline assignment: CDR1 LNHDA and CDR2 SQIVND (reference sequence). The V and J ends lost 7 bases and 10 bases respectively, with 20 bases between them. This CDR3 spans 14 amino acids. The CDR3 nucleotides are TGTGCCAGTACAAAGGGGCACAAGGATCGGGAGCAGTTCTTC. This translates into CASTKGHKDREQFF.

The rearrangement uses TRBV28 and TRBJ2-7, with D hard to call. CDR3 length: 13 amino acids. Germline values: CDR1 MDHEN, CDR2 SYDVKM. V lost 4 bases and J lost 3, with 10 bases in between. The CDR3 sequence: CASSYVGIYEQYF. As DNA, the CDR3 is TGTGCCAGCAGTTATGTAGGGATCTACGAGCAGTACTTC.

The V gene is TRBV29-1, the J gene TRBJ2-3; D gene uncertain. The CDR3 is 12 amino acids. With 6 bases removed from V and 7 bases from J, the gap between germline ends came to 14 bases. Germline loops: CDR1 SQVTM, CDR2 ANQGSEA. The CDR3 nucleotides are TGCAGCGTCCGCCGCGACTCCTATACGCAGTATTTT. It specifies CSVRRDSYTQYF.

The chain employs TRBV2 and TRBJ2-5; D is unresolved. Per the germline V gene, CDR1 is SNHLY and CDR2 is FYNNEI. V lost 3 bases to trimming and J lost 0 bases, with 14 bases between them. This CDR3 contains 16 residues. Here the CDR3 reads CASSDSPQPYQETQYF. DNA for the CDR3: TGTGCCAGCAGTGACTCCCCCCAGCCGTACCAAGAGACCCAGTACTTC.